This TCR beta chain emerged from a study of blood T cells in healthy people across ages. Then a second PCR, running about 6 to 12 cycles, was carried out with a sample-barcoded 5' primer and a J-beta primer mix. Via MiXCR, TCRdb re-called the 5' RACE reads, giving one row per CDR3 protein. The sample consists of over 600,000 distinct CDR3 sequences, 20% to 25% of them appearing once. Specimen: blood. The source is a man between 65 and 85 years old in good health.

In DNA form, the CDR3 reads TGTGCCAGCAGCTTGGCCGGCAGGAGCTCCTATAATTCACCCCTCCACTTT. Translation gives CASSLAGRSSYNSPLHF. The chain uses TRBV5-8 and TRBJ1-6; no clear D gene. This CDR3 comprises 17 residues. V lost 0 bases, J lost 0 bases, and 10 bases lay in between. The germline V gene has CDR1 SGHTS and CDR2 YDEGEE. Full variable domain (remainder filled in from reference TRBV5-8 and TRBJ1-6): EAGVTQSPTHLIKTRGQQATLRCSPISGHTSVYWYQQALGLGLQFLLWYDEGEERNRGNFPPRFSGRQFPNYSSELNVNALELEDSALYLCASSLAGRSSYNSPLHFGNGTRLTVT.